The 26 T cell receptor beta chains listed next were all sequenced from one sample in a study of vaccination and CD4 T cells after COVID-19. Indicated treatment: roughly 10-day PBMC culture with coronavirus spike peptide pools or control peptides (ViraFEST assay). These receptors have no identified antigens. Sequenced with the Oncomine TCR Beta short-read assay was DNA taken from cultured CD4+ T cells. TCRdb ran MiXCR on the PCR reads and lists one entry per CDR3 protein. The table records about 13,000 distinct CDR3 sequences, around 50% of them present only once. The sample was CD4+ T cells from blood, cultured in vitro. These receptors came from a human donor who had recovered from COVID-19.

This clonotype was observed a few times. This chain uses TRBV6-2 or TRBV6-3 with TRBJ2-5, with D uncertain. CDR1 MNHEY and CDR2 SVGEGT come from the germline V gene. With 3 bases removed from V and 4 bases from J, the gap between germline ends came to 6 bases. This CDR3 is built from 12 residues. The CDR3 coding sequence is TGTGCCAGCAGTTATGGGCGAGAGACCCAGTACTTC. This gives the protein CASSYGRETQYF.

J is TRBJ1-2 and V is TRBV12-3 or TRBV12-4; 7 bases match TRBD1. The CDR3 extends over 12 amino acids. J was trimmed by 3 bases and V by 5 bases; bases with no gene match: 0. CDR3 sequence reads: CASSGTDYGYTF. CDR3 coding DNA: TGTGCCAGCAGTGGGACAGACTATGGCTACACCTTC.

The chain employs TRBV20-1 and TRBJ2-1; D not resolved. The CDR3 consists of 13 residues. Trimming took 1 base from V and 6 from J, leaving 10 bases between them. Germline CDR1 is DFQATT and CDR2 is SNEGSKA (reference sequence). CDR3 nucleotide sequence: TGCAGTGCTAGAGTGGCGACCAGCAATGAGCAGTTCTTC. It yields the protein CSARVATSNEQFF.

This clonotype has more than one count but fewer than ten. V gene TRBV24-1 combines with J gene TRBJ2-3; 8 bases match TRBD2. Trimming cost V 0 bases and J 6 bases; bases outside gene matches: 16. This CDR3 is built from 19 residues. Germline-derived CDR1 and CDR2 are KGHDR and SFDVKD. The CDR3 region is CATSDLPQVGGGDTDTQYF. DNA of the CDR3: TGTGCCACCAGTGATTTGCCCCAGGTCGGGGGGGGTGACACGGATACGCAGTATTTT.

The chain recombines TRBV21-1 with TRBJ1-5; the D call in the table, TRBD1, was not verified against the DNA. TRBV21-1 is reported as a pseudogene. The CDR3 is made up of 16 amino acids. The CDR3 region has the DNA TGTGCCAGCAGCAAAAGGGACAGCGGGTCGGGACAGCCCCAGCATTTT. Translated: CASSKRDSGSGQPQHF.

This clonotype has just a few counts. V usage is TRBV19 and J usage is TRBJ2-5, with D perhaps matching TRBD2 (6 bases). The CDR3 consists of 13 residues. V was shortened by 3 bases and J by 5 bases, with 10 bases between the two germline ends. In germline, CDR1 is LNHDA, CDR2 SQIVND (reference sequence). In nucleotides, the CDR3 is TGTGCCAGTAGTATGAGGAGGGATGAGACCCAGTACTTC. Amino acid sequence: CASSMRRDETQYF.

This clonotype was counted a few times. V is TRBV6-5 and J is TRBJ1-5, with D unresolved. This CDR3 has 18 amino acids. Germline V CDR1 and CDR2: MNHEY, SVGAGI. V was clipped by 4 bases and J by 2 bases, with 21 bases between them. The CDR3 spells CASSSHSPTDTRNQPQHF. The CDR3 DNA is TGTGCCAGCAGTTCTCACAGCCCCACAGACACACGCAATCAGCCCCAGCATTTT.

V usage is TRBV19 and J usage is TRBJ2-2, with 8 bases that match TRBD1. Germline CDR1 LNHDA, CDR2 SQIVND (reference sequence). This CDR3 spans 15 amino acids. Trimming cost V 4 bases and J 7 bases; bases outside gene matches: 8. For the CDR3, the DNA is TGTGCCAGTAGTACCGGCAGGGGGCTTGGCGGGGAGCTGTTTTTT. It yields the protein CASSTGRGLGGELFF.

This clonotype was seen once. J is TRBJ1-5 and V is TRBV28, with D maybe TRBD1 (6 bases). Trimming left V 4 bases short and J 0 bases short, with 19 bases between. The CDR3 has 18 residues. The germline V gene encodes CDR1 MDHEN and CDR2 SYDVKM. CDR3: CASSSQYTGALSNQPQHF. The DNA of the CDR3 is TGTGCCAGCAGTTCTCAGTATACGGGGGCCCTTAGCAATCAGCCCCAGCATTTT.

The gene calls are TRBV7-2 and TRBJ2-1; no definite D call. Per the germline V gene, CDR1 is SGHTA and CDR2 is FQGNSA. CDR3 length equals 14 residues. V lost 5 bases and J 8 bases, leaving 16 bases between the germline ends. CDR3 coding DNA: TGTGCCAGCAGCCGCCTCGTATTGTACGATGAGCAGTTCTTC. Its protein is CASSRLVLYDEQFF. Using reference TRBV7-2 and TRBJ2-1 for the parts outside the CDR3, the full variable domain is GAGVSQSPSNKVTEKGKDVELRCDPISGHTALYWYRQSLGQGLEFLIYFQGNSAPDKSGLPSDRFSAERTGGSVSTLTIQRTQQEDSAVYLCASSRLVLYDEQFFGPGTRLTVL.

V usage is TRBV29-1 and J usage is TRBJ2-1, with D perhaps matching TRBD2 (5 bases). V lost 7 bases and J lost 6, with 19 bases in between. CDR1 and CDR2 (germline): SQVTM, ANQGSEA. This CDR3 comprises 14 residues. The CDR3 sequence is CSASWIRESNEQFF. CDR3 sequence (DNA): TGCAGCGCCAGCTGGATTAGGGAGAGCAATGAGCAGTTCTTC.

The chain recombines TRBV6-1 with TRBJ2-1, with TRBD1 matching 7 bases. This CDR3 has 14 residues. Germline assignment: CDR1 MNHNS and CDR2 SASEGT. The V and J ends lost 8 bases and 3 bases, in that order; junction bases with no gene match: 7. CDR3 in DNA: TGTGCCAGCGCGTTGGGACAGCGCTACAATGAGCAGTTCTTC. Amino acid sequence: CASALGQRYNEQFF.

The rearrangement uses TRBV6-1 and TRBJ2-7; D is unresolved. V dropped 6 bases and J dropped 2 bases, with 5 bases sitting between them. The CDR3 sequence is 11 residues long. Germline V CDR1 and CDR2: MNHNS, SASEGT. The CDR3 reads CASRSTYEQYF. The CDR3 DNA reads TGTGCCAGCAGGTCGACCTACGAGCAGTACTTC.

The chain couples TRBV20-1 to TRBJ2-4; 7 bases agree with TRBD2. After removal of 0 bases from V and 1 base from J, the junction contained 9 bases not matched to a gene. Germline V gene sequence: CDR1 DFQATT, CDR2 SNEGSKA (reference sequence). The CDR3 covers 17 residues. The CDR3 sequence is CSARDDGGIPAKNIQYF. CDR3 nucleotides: TGCAGTGCTAGAGACGACGGGGGGATCCCGGCCAAAAACATTCAGTACTTC.

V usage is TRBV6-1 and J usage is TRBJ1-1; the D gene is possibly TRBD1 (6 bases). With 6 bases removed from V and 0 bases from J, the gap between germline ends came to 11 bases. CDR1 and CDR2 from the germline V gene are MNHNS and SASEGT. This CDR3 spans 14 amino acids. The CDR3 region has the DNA TGTGCCAGCAGAGAACAGGGTTTGAACACTGAAGCTTTCTTT. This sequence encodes CASREQGLNTEAFF.

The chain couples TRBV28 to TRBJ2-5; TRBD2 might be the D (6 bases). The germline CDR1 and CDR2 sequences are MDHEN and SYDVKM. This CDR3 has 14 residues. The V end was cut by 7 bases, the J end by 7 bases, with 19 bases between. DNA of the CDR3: TGTGCCAGCACCCTCCCGGGAGAAAGAACGACCCAGTACTTC. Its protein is CASTLPGERTTQYF.

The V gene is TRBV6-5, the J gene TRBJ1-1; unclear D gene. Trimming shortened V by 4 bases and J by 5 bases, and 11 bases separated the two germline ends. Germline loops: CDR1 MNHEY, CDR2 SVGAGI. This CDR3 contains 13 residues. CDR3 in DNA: TGTGCCAGCAGTTCTACTTGGGAGACTGAAGCTTTCTTT. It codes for CASSSTWETEAFF.

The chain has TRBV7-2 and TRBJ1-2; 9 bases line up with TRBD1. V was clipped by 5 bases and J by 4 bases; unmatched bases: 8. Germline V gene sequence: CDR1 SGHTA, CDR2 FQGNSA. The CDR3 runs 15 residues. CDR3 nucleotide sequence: TGTGCCAGCAGCCCTGACAGGGGGTGCTTCTATGGCTACACCTTC. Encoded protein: CASSPDRGCFYGYTF.

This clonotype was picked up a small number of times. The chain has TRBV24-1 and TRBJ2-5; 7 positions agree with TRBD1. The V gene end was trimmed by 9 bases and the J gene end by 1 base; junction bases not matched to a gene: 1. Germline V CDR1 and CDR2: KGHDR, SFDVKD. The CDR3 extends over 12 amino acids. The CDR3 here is CATGTAQETQYF. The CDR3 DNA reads TGTGCCACCGGGACAGCCCAAGAGACCCAGTACTTC.

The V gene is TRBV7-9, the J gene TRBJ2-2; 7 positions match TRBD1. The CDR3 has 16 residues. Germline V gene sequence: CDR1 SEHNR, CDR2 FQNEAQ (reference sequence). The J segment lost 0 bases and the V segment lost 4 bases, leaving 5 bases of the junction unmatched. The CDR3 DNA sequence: TGTGCCAGCAGCTCACAGGGGCCCGCGAACACCGGGGAGCTGTTTTTT. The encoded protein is CASSSQGPANTGELFF.

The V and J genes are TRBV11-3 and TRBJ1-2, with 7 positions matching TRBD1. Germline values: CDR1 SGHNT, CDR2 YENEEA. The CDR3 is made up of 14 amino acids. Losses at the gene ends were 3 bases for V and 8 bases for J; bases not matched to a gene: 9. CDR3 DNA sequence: TGTGCCAGCAGCTTCGATAACAGGGGTCGCGGCTACACCTTC. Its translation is CASSFDNRGRGYTF.

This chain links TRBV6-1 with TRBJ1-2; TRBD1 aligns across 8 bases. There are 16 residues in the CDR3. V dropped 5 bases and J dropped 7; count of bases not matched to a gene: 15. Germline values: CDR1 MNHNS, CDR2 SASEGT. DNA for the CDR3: TGTGCCAGCAGTACGAGGCCCACAGGGGGGGTTGGTGGCTACACCTTC. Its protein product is CASSTRPTGGVGGYTF.

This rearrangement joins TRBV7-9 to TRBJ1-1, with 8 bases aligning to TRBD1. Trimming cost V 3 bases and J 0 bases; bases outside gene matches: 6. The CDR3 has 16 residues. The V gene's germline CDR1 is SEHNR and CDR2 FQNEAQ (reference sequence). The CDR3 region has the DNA TGTGCCAGCAGCTTCGGCAGGGGGCCGATGAACACTGAAGCTTTCTTT. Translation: CASSFGRGPMNTEAFF.

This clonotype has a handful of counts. In nucleotides, the CDR3 is TGTGCCAGCAGCTTAAATGGGAACGAAAAACTGTTTTTT. Residues: CASSLNGNEKLFF. The rearrangement uses TRBV7-9 and TRBJ1-4; D not certain. Germline V gives CDR1 SEHNR, CDR2 FQNEAQ (reference sequence). The V and J ends lost 2 bases and 8 bases respectively, with 9 bases between them. CDR3 size: 13 residues.

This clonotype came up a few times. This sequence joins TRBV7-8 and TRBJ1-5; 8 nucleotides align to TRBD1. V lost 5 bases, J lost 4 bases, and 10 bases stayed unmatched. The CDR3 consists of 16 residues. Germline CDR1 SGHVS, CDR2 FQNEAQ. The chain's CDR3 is CASSTQAGGLNQPQHF. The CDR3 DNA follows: TGTGCCAGCAGCACTCAGGCAGGGGGCTTAAATCAGCCCCAGCATTTT.

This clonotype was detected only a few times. As DNA, the CDR3 is TGCAGTGCTAGAGTAGCGGGAGGGCCCTCCTACAATGAGCAGTTCTTC. It specifies CSARVAGGPSYNEQFF. The J gene is TRBJ2-1, the V gene TRBV20-1, with 11 bases that match TRBD2. From germline, CDR1 is DFQATT and CDR2 SNEGSKA (reference sequence). V lost 1 base to trimming and J lost 0 bases; unmatched junction nucleotides: 2. This CDR3 spans 16 amino acids.